This is a list of T cell receptor beta chains from one sample in a study of Graves' ophthalmopathy and Graves' hyperthyroidism. MiXCR was run by TCRdb on the multiplex PCR reads, yielding one entry per CDR3 protein. The sample holds fewer than 400,000 distinct CDR3 sequences, around 17% seen once. The sequencing sample was made of peripheral blood. Every receptor here comes from a woman under 30 with Graves' ophthalmopathy. Each CDR3 is given with its conserved first and last residue. A D gene is named only where the DNA matches it firmly. Size values are once, few and many counts, or a class for expanded clones, and some rows have none.

>TRBJ2-5|.|TRBD2|TRBV7-2
CASSSLAGVETQYF
TGTGCCAGCAGCTCGTTAGCGGGAGTTGAGACCCAGTACTTC
>TRBJ2-7|many|TRBD2|TRBV6-2/TRBV6-3
CASSWTSVTQYF
TGTGCCAGCAGCTGGACTAGCGTGACACAGTACTTC
>TRBJ2-6|many|.|TRBV10-3
CAIPELFSGANVLTF
TGTGCCATCCCTGAACTGTTCTCTGGGGCCAACGTCCTGACTTTC
>TRBJ1-1|many|TRBD1|TRBV6-5
CASSSRGYTEAFF
TGTGCCAGCAGCAGCAGGGGGTACACTGAAGCTTTCTTT
>TRBJ1-6|many|.|TRBV7-2
CASMPDTDIYNSPLHF
TGTGCCAGCATGCCTGACACTGACATCTATAATTCACCCCTCCACTTT
>TRBJ1-1|many|TRBD1|TRBV18
CASSPPRGRTNTEAFF
TGTGCCAGCTCACCACCAAGGGGGCGAACGAACACTGAAGCTTTCTTT
>TRBJ2-7|many|.|TRBV3-1
CASSQDPGLRYEQYF
TGTGCCAGCAGCCAAGATCCGGGATTAAGGTACGAGCAGTACTTC
>TRBJ2-5|many|.|TRBV6-5
CASGRPNRGGQETQYF
TGTGCCAGCGGCCGACCCAACAGGGGGGGGCAAGAGACCCAGTACTTC
>TRBJ1-5|many|TRBD1|TRBV20-1
CSAAGGNQPQHF
TGCAGTGCTGCAGGGGGGAATCAGCCCCAGCATTTT
>TRBJ1-3|many|.|TRBV12-3/TRBV12-4
CASSFSRGRGNTIYF
TGTGCCAGCAGTTTTTCCAGGGGCAGAGGAAACACCATATATTTT
>TRBJ1-1|many|.|TRBV19
CASSTPRMGGTEAFF
TGTGCCAGTAGTACCCCCCGAATGGGGGGCACTGAAGCTTTCTTT
>TRBJ2-7|.|TRBD1|TRBV6-2/TRBV6-3
CASSYKGQGENYSYEQYF
TGTGCCAGCAGTTACAAAGGACAGGGGGAAAATTACTCCTACGAGCAGTACTTC
>TRBJ2-5|many|TRBD2|TRBV7-2
CASSLIRLAGEETQYF
TGTGCCAGCAGCTTAATCCGACTAGCGGGAGAGGAGACCCAGTACTTC
>TRBJ2-2|many|.|TRBV19
CASSILWTMNTGELFF
TGTGCCAGTAGTATCCTCTGGACAATGAACACCGGGGAGCTGTTTTTT